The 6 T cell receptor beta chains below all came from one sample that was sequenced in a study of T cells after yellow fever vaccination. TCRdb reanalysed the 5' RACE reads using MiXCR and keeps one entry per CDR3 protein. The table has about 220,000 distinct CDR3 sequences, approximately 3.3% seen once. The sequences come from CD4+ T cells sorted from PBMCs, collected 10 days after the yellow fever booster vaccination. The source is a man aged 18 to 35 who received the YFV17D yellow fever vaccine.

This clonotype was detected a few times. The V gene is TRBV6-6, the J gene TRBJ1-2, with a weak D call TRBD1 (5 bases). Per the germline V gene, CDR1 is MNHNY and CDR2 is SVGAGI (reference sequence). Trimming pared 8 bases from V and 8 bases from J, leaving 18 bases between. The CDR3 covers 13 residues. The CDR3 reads CASLNLAGRGYTF. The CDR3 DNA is TGTGCCAGCCTTAATTTGGCAGGGAGAGGCTACACCTTC.

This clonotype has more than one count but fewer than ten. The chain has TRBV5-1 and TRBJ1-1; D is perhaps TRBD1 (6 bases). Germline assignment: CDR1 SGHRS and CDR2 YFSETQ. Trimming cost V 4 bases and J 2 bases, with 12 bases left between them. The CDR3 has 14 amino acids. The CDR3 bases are TGCGCCAGCAGCGGACGGACAGCAAACACTGAAGCTTTCTTT. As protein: CASSGRTANTEAFF.

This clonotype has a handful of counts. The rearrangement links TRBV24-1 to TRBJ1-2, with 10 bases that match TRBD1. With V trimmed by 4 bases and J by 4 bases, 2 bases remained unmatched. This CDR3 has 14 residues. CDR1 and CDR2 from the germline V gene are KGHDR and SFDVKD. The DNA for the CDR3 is TGTGCCACCAGTGACTGGGACAGGGGCTATGGCTACACCTTC. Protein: CATSDWDRGYGYTF.

CDR3 loop: CAWTGTGDRYTF. The CDR3 nucleotides read TGTGCCTGGACCGGGACAGGGGATCGGTACACCTTC. V and J are TRBV30 and TRBJ1-2; 10 bases are a match to TRBD1. Germline trimming cut 4 bases from V and 11 bases from J; bases unmatched to any gene: 7. The CDR3 totals 12 residues. Germline CDR1 GTSNPN, CDR2 SVGIG (reference sequence).

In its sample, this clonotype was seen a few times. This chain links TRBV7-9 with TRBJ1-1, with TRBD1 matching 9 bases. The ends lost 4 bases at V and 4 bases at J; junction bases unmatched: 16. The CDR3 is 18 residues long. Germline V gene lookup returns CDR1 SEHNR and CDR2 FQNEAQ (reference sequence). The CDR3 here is CASSSHKMWDRDLTEAFF. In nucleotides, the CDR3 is TGTGCCAGCAGCTCCCATAAGATGTGGGACAGGGATCTCACTGAAGCTTTCTTT.

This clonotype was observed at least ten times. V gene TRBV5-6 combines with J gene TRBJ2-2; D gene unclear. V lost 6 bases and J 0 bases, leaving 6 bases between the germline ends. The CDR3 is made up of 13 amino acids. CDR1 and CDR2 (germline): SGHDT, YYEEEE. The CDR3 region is CASIAPNTGELFF. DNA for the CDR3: TGTGCCAGCATCGCACCGAACACCGGGGAGCTGTTTTTT.